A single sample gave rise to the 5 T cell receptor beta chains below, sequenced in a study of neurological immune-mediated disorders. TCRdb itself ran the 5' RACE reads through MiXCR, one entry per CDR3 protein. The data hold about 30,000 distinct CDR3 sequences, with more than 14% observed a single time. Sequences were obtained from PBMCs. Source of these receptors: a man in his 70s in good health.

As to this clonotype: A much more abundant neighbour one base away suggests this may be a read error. The CDR3 protein is CASSLSEGALYEQYF. CDR3 in DNA: TGCGCCAGCAGCTTGTCCGAGGGGGCTCTGTACGAGCAGTACTTC. V gene TRBV5-1 combines with J gene TRBJ2-7, with TRBD1 matching 7 bases. The ends lost 1 base at V and 4 bases at J; junction bases unmatched: 8. The CDR3 contains 15 residues. From germline, CDR1 is SGHRS and CDR2 YFSETQ. Based on the CDR3 plus reference TRBV5-1 and TRBJ2-7, the full variable domain is KAGVTQTPRYLIKTRGQQVTLSCSPISGHRSVSWYQQTPGQGLQFLFEYFSETQRNKGNFPGRFSGRQFSNSRSEMNVSTLELGDSALYLCASSLSEGALYEQYFGPGTRLTVT.

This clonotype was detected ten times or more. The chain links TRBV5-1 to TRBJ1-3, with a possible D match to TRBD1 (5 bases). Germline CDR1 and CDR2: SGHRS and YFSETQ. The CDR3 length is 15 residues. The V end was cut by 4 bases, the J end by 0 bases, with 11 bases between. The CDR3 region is CASSPRELSGNTIYF. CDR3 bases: TGCGCCAGCAGCCCCAGGGAGCTCTCTGGAAACACCATATATTTT.

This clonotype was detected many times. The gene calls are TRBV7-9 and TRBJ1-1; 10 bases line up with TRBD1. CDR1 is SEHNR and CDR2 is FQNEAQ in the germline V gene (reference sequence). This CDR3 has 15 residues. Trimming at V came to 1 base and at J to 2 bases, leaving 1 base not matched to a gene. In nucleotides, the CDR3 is TGTGCCAGCAGCTTAGGGGACAGGGGAAACACTGAAGCTTTCTTT. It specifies CASSLGDRGNTEAFF.

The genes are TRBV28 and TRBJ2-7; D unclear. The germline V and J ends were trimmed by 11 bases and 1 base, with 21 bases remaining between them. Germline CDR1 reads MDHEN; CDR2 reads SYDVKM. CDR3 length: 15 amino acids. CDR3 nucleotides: TGTGCCGCCTCACCGGCGGAGCAGTATTCCTACGAGCAGTACTTC. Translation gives CAASPAEQYSYEQYF. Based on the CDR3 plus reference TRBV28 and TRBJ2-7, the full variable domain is DVKVTQSSRYLVKRTGEKVFLECVQDMDHENMFWYRQDPGLGLRLIYFSYDVKMKEKGDIPEGYSVSREKKERFSLILESASTNQTSMYLCAASPAEQYSYEQYFGPGTRLTVT.

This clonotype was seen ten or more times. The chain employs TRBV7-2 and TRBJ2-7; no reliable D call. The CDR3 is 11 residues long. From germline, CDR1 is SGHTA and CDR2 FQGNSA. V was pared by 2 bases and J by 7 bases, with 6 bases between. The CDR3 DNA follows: TGTGCCAGCAGCTTATCAGTTGAGCAGTACTTC. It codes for CASSLSVEQYF.